The following is a TCR beta chain sequence with its context. Its antigen is currently not known. No base quality values were provided; no much bigger clone lies one nucleotide off. These data come from a study of T cell repertoires in cytomegalovirus infection (dated by TCRdb to about 2019). For the wider study: Recently identified HLA-C-restricted CMV epitopes, whose presentation resists viral immunomodulation, were targeted by peptide stimulations together with well-studied HLA-B-restricted epitopes. The HLA type of each donor mattered for the analysis, because public TCR beta signatures pointed to carriage of CMV infection along with the matching HLA type.

General findings and caveats noted by the study authors: The ex vivo response was dominated by HLA-C-restricted CMV-specific TCR beta clonotypes, which also provided the single most frequent clonotype in two of eight donors. Cumulative frequency of public TCR beta family members discriminated carriers of CMV infection plus the relevant HLA type in this cohort and an independent approximately 350-donor cohort.

The CDR3, cysteine through phenylalanine, is 16 amino acids long. Solely the CDR3 DNA is kept, with 48 bases framed from the first base. V is shortened by 3 bases, J by 0 bases, and the region joining them spans 14 bases. In the germline V gene (reference sequence), CDR1 corresponds to LNHDA and CDR2 to SQIVND. Sample treatment or condition, as interpreted from the label and publication: in vitro stimulation with specific CMV peptide epitopes to enrich CMV-specific T cells. Reads for this sample came from an Illumina HiSeq 1500. TCRdb ran its own pipeline on the public reads, namely fastp trimming at Q25 and MiXCR clone calling, and kept in-frame beta chains. Every distinct CDR3 protein forms one entry, paired with its most common genes and DNA. The sample has approximately 1,000,000 distinct CDR3 sequences on record, under 40% of them singletons. The biggest ten clones account for roughly 12% of the sample.

The clonotype was recovered from a human donor in good health (CMV status not recorded). Some clones in this sample may be carry-over from other donors' samples. The receptor chain draws on TRBV19 and TRBJ1-1, with the D segment identity uncertain. The material sequenced was cultured CD8+ T cells from PBMCs, taken from culture after CMV antigen stimulation. The CDR3 reads CASSIVRETMNTEAFF. Read as DNA, the sequence is TGTGCCAGTAGTATCGTAAGGGAGACTATGAACACTGAAGCTTTCTTT. Beyond the CDR3, the reference TRBV19 and TRBJ1-1 genes provide the residues; the full variable domain reads: DGGITQSPKYLFRKEGQNVTLSCEQNLNHDAMYWYRQDPGQGLRLIYYSQIVNDFQKGDIAEGYSVSREKKESFPLTVTSAQKNPTAFYLCASSIVRETMNTEAFFGQGTRLTVV.